The 22 T cell receptor beta chains given below trace back to one sample, sequenced in a study of blood T cell repertoires in COVID-19. Clones were read by immunoSEQ multiplex PCR, and TCRdb kept only the in-frame ones, dropping some. Seen here are a few hundred thousand clones, approximately 80% observed once, and the top ten hold about 9.4%. Sequencing was done on a sample of peripheral blood. The receptors originated from a woman aged 80 or older with acute or convalescent COVID-19.

The chain employs TRBV18 and TRBJ1-1; D remains unclear. Germline values: CDR1 KGHSH, CDR2 LQKENI. The germline V and J ends were trimmed by 2 bases and 1 base, with 14 bases remaining between them. There are 16 residues in the CDR3. The CDR3 is CASSPSPVPSNTEAFF. Written as DNA, the CDR3 is TGTGCCAGCTCACCAAGTCCGGTACCTTCGAACACTGAAGCTTTCTTT.

CDR3 sequence reads: CASSLAGTAYGYTF. The CDR3 DNA is TGTGCCAGCAGCTTAGCCGGGACAGCCTATGGCTACACCTTC. The rearrangement uses TRBV7-2 and TRBJ1-2, with 7 bases fitting TRBD1. The length of the CDR3 is 14 residues. J was trimmed by 4 bases and V by 0 bases; bases with no gene match: 2. The germline V gene encodes CDR1 SGHTA and CDR2 FQGNSA.

The J gene is TRBJ1-5, the V gene TRBV10-1; 7 nucleotides align to TRBD1. The CDR3 loop spans 15 amino acids. The junction had 12 bases not matched to a gene; V was cut back by 11 bases and J by 2 bases. CDR1 and CDR2 (germline): WNHNN, SYGVQD (reference sequence). The CDR3 sequence is CAPHGQVVCNQPQHF. In nucleotides, the CDR3 is TGCGCCCCCCATGGACAGGTCGTTTGCAATCAGCCCCAGCATTTT.

This clone showed up just a few times. The chain recombines TRBV15 with TRBJ2-5; D perhaps matches TRBD2 (5 bases). The V and J ends lost 0 bases and 5 bases respectively, with 16 bases between them. The germline V gene has CDR1 LNHNV and CDR2 YYDKDF (reference sequence). The CDR3 runs to 16 residues. CDR3 nucleotides: TGTGCCACCAGCAGAGATTATATCAGGACGGGGGAGACCCAGTACTTC. The encoded protein is CATSRDYIRTGETQYF.

The chain uses TRBV9 and TRBJ1-2, with D possibly TRBD1 on 5 matching bases. This CDR3 has 14 residues. V was cut by 5 bases and J by 0 bases, with 11 bases left in between. The germline V gene encodes CDR1 SGDLS and CDR2 YYNGEE. CDR3 sequence reads: CASSPGTTNYGYTF. The CDR3, as DNA: TGTGCCAGCAGTCCCGGGACTACTAACTATGGCTACACCTTC. The full variable domain, rest sourced from reference TRBV9 and TRBJ1-2, is DSGVTQTPKHLITATGQRVTLRCSPRSGDLSVYWYQQSLDQGLQFLIQYYNGEERAKGNILERFSAQQFPDLHSELNLSSLELGDSALYFCASSPGTTNYGYTFGSGTRLTVV.

This clone was observed a few times. The chain recombines TRBV5-1 with TRBJ2-7; 13 bases match TRBD2. J gave up 2 bases and V 1 base, and 6 bases lay outside the gene matches. The CDR3 has 17 amino acids. Per the germline V gene, CDR1 is SGHRS and CDR2 is YFSETQ. Here the CDR3 reads CASSLNPGLAGTYEQYF. The CDR3 nucleotides read TGCGCCAGCAGCTTGAATCCGGGACTAGCGGGGACCTACGAGCAGTACTTC. The whole variable domain, remainder taken from reference TRBV5-1 and TRBJ2-7, is KAGVTQTPRYLIKTRGQQVTLSCSPISGHRSVSWYQQTPGQGLQFLFEYFSETQRNKGNFPGRFSGRQFSNSRSEMNVSTLELGDSALYLCASSLNPGLAGTYEQYFGPGTRLTVT.

The chain uses TRBV6-4 and TRBJ2-7; perhaps TRBD1 as D (6 bases). Trimming stripped 6 bases from V and 3 bases from J, with 15 bases between. This CDR3 region has 14 residues. Germline V gene lookup returns CDR1 MRHNA and CDR2 SNTAGT. The DNA of the CDR3 is TGTGCCAGCAGGAGGGACAAGGCCTTCTACGAGCAGTACTTC. Residues: CASRRDKAFYEQYF.

The rearrangement joins TRBV6-2 or TRBV6-3 to TRBJ1-3, with 7 bases identical to TRBD1. Germline V CDR1 and CDR2: MNHEY, SVGEGT. The CDR3 covers 15 residues. The V and J ends lost 2 bases and 4 bases, in that order; junction bases with no gene match: 5. The CDR3 here is CASSYRTGSGNTIYF. The CDR3 coding sequence is TGTGCCAGCAGTTACCGGACAGGCTCGGGAAACACCATATATTTT.

V usage is TRBV28 and J usage is TRBJ1-3; no clear D. This CDR3 is built from 14 residues. V was pared by 2 bases and J by 3 bases, with 8 bases between. The germline V gene encodes CDR1 MDHEN and CDR2 SYDVKM. The CDR3 region has the DNA TGTGCCAGCAGTTTAGGCAGGCGTGGAAACACCATATATTTT. Translated, it gives CASSLGRRGNTIYF.

The V call is TRBV7-9, the J call TRBJ2-7; 7 bases line up with TRBD2. Unmatched junction bases numbered 10, after V lost 3 bases and J lost 5 bases. CDR1 is SEHNR, CDR2 FQNEAQ, per germline (reference sequence). This CDR3 spans 15 amino acids. Here the CDR3 reads CASSLPPGRGHEQYF. In DNA form, the CDR3 reads TGTGCCAGCAGCTTGCCGCCGGGGAGGGGCCACGAGCAGTACTTC.

The chain links TRBV6-2 or TRBV6-3 to TRBJ2-5; 8 positions match TRBD2. The CDR3 is 17 amino acids. In germline, CDR1 is MNHEY, CDR2 SVGEGT. V dropped 5 bases and J dropped 1; count of bases not matched to a gene: 12. The CDR3 reads CASSPRLARTVQETQYF. CDR3 coding DNA: TGTGCCAGCAGTCCGCGACTAGCGAGGACTGTCCAAGAGACCCAGTACTTC.

V gene TRBV9 combines with J gene TRBJ1-4; D is unclear. V was pared by 0 bases and J by 1 base, with 10 bases between. Germline V gives CDR1 SGDLS, CDR2 YYNGEE. This CDR3 is 16 amino acids long. CDR3 loop: CASSVGWSLTNEKLFF. CDR3 DNA: TGTGCCAGCAGCGTAGGTTGGAGTTTAACTAATGAAAAACTGTTTTTT.

The sample holds one count of this clone. The rearrangement joins TRBV9 to TRBJ1-1; TRBD1 is a possible D gene (6 bases). Germline CDR1 is SGDLS and CDR2 is YYNGEE. The CDR3 runs 14 residues. V was clipped by 0 bases and J by 4 bases, with 10 bases between them. The CDR3 DNA follows: TGTGCCAGCAGCGTAGCCAGGGGCGGCACTGAAGCTTTCTTT. It yields the protein CASSVARGGTEAFF.

The chain employs TRBV7-2 and TRBJ1-6, with 12 bases fitting TRBD1. The CDR3 runs to 18 residues. Trimming at V came to 3 bases and at J to 7 bases, leaving 10 bases not matched to a gene. Germline V CDR1 and CDR2: SGHTA, FQGNSA. DNA for the CDR3: TGTGCCAGCAGCTTTAAGCCGGGACAGGGGGCGAGGAATTCACCCCTCCACTTT. Translation: CASSFKPGQGARNSPLHF. Drawing the rest from reference TRBV7-2 and TRBJ1-6, the complete variable domain is GAGVSQSPSNKVTEKGKDVELRCDPISGHTALYWYRQSLGQGLEFLIYFQGNSAPDKSGLPSDRFSAERTGGSVSTLTIQRTQQEDSAVYLCASSFKPGQGARNSPLHFGNGTRLTVT.

This chain's CDR3 is CATSDLDRDTLSYNEQFF. The CDR3 DNA is TGTGCCACCAGTGATTTGGACCGGGACACGCTTTCCTACAATGAGCAGTTCTTC. The chain has TRBV24-1 and TRBJ2-1, with D perhaps matching TRBD1 (6 bases). V was trimmed by 0 bases and J by 1 base, leaving 15 bases between them. The CDR3 is 18 residues long. The germline V gene has CDR1 KGHDR and CDR2 SFDVKD.

This clone was observed a handful of times. This chain joins TRBV4-2 and TRBJ1-4, with 8 bases that match TRBD1. Germline V gives CDR1 LGHNA, CDR2 YNFKEQ. With 3 bases clipped from V and 8 bases from J, the junction kept 11 bases outside the gene matches. The CDR3 length is 16 residues. The DNA of the CDR3 is TGTGCCAGCAGCCAGGGGATAGGACAGGGACAGGAAAAACTGTTTTTT. This sequence encodes CASSQGIGQGQEKLFF.

This clone appeared a few times. The chain employs TRBV7-9 and TRBJ2-7; TRBD1 agrees at 8 bases. Germline V gene lookup returns CDR1 SEHNR and CDR2 FQNEAQ (reference sequence). The CDR3 is made up of 15 amino acids. V shed 5 bases and J 6 bases; nucleotides not matched to a gene: 12. CDR3 nucleotides: TGTGCCAGCAGCCTAACAGGGGGTCTCACCGGCGAGCAGTACTTC. Amino acids: CASSLTGGLTGEQYF.

This clone has only a few counts. The rearrangement links TRBV12-5 to TRBJ2-5; possible D gene TRBD1, 6 bases. The germline V gene has CDR1 LGHNT and CDR2 FRNRAP. The CDR3 is 12 residues long. V lost 11 bases to trimming and J lost 2 bases, with 12 bases between them. CDR3 bases: TGTGCTGGGAAAGGACAGCAAGAGACCCAGTACTTC. Its translation is CAGKGQQETQYF.

The chain employs TRBV24-1 and TRBJ2-7, with 9 bases that match TRBD1. The CDR3 spans 14 residues. Germline V gene sequence: CDR1 KGHDR, CDR2 SFDVKD. The junction had 5 bases not matched to a gene; V was cut back by 4 bases and J by 5 bases. CDR3 nucleotide sequence: TGTGCCACCAGTGAGGGGACAGGGTTCCACGAGCAGTACTTC. Encoded protein: CATSEGTGFHEQYF.

This rearrangement joins TRBV4-3 to TRBJ1-4, with no clear D. CDR1 LGHNA and CDR2 YSLEER come from the germline V gene. CDR3 length equals 15 residues. V lost 0 bases and J 5 bases, leaving 10 bases between the germline ends. The CDR3 region has the DNA TGCGCCAGCAGCCAAGATCACCTAATCAATGAAAAACTGTTTTTT. Its protein product is CASSQDHLINEKLFF.

In its sample, this clone was seen a few times. V and J are TRBV5-1 and TRBJ2-7; maybe TRBD1 (6 bases). Trimming removed 3 bases from V and 4 bases from J, with 17 bases in between. The CDR3 runs 15 residues. Germline assignment: CDR1 SGHRS and CDR2 YFSETQ. In DNA form, the CDR3 reads TGCGCCAGCAGCTACCAGGGGTCGGCTGAATACGAGCAGTACTTC. Protein sequence: CASSYQGSAEYEQYF.

A single count supports this clone. The J gene is TRBJ2-1, the V gene TRBV6-5; TRBD2 agrees at 12 bases. The germline gives CDR1 MNHEY, CDR2 SVGAGI. The CDR3 sequence is 13 residues long. V trimming: 7 bases; J trimming: 9 bases; junction bases outside the gene matches: 4. CDR3 loop: CASNGLAGTEQFF. CDR3 bases: TGTGCCAGCAACGGACTAGCGGGAACTGAGCAGTTCTTC.